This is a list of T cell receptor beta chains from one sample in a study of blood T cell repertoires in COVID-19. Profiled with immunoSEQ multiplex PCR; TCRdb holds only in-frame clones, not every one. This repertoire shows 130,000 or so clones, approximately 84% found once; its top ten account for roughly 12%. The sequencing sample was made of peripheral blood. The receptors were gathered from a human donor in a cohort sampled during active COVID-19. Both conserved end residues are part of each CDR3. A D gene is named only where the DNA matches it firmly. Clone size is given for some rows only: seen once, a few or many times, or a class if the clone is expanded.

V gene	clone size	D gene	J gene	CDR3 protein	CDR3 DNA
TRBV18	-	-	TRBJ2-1	CASSPIREYGYNEQFF	TGTGCCAGCTCACCCATCAGGGAATACGGTTACAATGAGCAGTTCTTC
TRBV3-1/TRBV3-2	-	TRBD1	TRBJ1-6	CASSPKRGQGYNSPLHF	TGTGCCAGCAGCCCAAAGCGGGGACAGGGGTATAATTCACCCCTCCACTTT
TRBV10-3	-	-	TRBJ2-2	CAISNTYAANTGELFF	TGTGCCATCAGCAATACATACGCTGCGAACACCGGGGAGCTGTTTTTT
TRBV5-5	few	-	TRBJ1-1	CASSLDRDTEAFF	TGTGCCAGCAGCTTGGACAGGGACACTGAAGCTTTCTTT
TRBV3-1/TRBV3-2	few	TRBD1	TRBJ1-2	CASSQEWAQGYYGYTF	TGTGCCAGCAGCCAAGAATGGGCACAGGGGTACTATGGCTACACCTTC
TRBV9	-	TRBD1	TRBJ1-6	CASSSRPGTGVSLHF	TGTGCCAGCAGCTCCAGGCCCGGGACAGGGGTTTCCCTCCACTTT
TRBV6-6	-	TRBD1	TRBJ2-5	CASSYGTGQETQYF	TGTGCCAGCAGTTACGGGACAGGTCAAGAGACCCAGTACTTC
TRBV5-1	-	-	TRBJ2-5	CASSNGGPQETQYF	TGCGCCAGCAGCAATGGTGGGCCTCAAGAGACCCAGTACTTC
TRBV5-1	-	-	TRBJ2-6	CASSLGGGSGANVLTF	TGCGCCAGCAGCTTGGGAGGGGGTTCTGGGGCCAACGTCCTGACTTTC
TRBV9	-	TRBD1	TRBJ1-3	CASSGGTGASGNTIYF	TGTGCCAGCAGCGGTGGGACAGGGGCCTCTGGAAACACCATATATTTT
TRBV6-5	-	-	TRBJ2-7	CASSYDRLVNEQYF	TGTGCCAGCAGTTACGACAGGCTGGTGAACGAGCAGTACTTC
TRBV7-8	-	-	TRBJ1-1	CASSLSGTIGGLAFF	TGTGCCAGCAGCTTAAGCGGGACGATAGGGGGGTTAGCTTTCTTT
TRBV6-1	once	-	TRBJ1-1	CASSEGALRIEAFF	TGTGCCAGCAGTGAGGGGGCCCTTCGGATTGAAGCTTTCTTT